The source of this T cell receptor beta chain is a study of cytomegalovirus exposure and HLA in healthy donors. Across the study: Of 398 genotyped donors, about 81% clustered with self-reported Caucasian donors.

As regards this clone: Its antigen remains unknown.

PCR used 60 Vbeta primers and 13 Jbeta primers. Sequencing used immunoSEQ multiplex PCR; TCRdb keeps in-frame clones, though not all of them. The sample consists of under 250,000 clones, over 80% of them appearing once. Trimming stripped 5 bases from V and 2 bases from J, with 13 bases between. CDR1 is SGHVS, CDR2 FNYEAQ, per germline. The CDR3 runs 15 residues. Study results and limitations: Common viral pathogens (according to a later analysis) appeared linked to several of the most significant clusters.

This TCR came from a man aged 35 to 55 in good health and CMV-seropositive. The sample taken for sequencing was PBMCs. The chain uses TRBV7-6 and TRBJ2-1; D is perhaps TRBD1 (5 bases). The CDR3 sequence: CASSQGFSTYNEQFF. The DNA for the CDR3 is TGTGCCAGCAGCCAGGGTTTCAGTACCTACAATGAGCAGTTCTTC.